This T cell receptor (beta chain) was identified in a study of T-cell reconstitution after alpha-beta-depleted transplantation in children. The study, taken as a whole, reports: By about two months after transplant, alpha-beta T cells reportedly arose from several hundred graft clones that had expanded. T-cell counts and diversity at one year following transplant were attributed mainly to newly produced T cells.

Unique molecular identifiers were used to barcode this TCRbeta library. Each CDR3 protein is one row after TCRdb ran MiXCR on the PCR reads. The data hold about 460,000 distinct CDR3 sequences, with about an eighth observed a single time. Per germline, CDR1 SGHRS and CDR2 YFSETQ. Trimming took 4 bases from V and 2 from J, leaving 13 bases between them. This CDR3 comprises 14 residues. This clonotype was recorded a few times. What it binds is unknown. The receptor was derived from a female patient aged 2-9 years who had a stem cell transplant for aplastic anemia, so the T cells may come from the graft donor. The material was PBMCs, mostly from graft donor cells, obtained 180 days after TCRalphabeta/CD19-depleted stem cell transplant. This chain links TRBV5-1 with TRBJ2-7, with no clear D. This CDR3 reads CASSHDPPTYEQYF. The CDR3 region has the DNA TGCGCCAGCAGCCACGACCCCCCGACCTACGAGCAGTACTTC.